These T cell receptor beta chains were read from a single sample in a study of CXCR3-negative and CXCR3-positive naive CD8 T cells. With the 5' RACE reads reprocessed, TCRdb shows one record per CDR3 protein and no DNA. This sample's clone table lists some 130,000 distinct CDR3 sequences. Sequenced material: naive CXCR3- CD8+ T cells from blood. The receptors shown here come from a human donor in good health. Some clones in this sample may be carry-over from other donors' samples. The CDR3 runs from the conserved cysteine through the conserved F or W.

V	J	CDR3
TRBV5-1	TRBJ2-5	CASSPGTGFLQETQYF
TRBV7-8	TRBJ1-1	CASSSLDEAFF
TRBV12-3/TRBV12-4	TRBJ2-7	CASSLAQTGSYEQYF
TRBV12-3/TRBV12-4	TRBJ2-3	CASSPRDREISSTDTQYF
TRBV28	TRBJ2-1	CASSPRLDDEQFF
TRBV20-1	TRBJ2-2	CSARGDGWNTGELFF
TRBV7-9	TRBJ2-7	CASSLTGSEQYF
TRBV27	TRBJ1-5	CASSPGGGQPQHF
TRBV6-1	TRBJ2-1	CASRREGAYNEQFF
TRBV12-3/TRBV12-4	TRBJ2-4	CASRRDVSGNIQYF
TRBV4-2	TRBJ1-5	CASSQGARQPQHF
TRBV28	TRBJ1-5	CASSPTAASPYQPQHF
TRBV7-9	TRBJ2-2	CASSYRQANTGELFF
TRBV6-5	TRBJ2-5	CASTLWEGEETQYF
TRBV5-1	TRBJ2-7	CASSLASGDSSYEQYF
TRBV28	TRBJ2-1	CASSLWSRANEQFF
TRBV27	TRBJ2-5	CASSLEASGRFETQYF
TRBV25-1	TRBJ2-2	CASRNPGQGLAGALFF
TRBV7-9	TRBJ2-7	CASSSRDGQYEQYF
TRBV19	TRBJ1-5	CASTTWGGGQPQHF
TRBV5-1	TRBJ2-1	CASRHERDTGVWEQFF
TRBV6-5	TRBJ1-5	CASSRGRGHQPQHF
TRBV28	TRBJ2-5	CASSSQVQGFVMETQYF
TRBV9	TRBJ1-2	CASSHGQGGYGYTF
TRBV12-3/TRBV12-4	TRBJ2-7	CASSLGGMGEQYF
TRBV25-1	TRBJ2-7	CASSDRYEQYF
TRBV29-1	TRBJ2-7	CSVAGESSYEQYF
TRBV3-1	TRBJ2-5	CASSQGPLGVPSETQYF
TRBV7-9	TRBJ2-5	CASREVTSVRQETQYF
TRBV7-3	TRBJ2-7	CASSLMAGPDEQYF
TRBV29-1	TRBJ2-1	CSVVLGYNEQFF
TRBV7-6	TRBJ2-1	CASSHDSRGRYGTSTDTQFF
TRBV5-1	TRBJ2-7	CASRVDTSSYEQYF
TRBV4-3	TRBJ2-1	CASSQDSAGGYNEQFF
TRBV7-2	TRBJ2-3	CASSYFPGLAGGDTQYF
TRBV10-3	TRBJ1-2	CAISESGQDLNYGYTF
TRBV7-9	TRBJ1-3	CASSLVIGGSGNTIYF
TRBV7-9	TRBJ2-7	CASSFDSNYEQYF
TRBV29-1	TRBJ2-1	CSVEGGTGEWYNEQFF
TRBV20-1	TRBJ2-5	CSAEGTSAQETQYF
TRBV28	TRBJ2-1	CASSSDRGIYNEQFF
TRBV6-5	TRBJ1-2	CASSYSGESGYTF
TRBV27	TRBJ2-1	CASSFAPANEQFF
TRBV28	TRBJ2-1	CASGQGNEQFF
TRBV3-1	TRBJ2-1	CASSHPLGLAGVRQFF